The rows below give T cell receptor beta chains drawn from one sample of a study of PD-1 blockade in classical Hodgkin lymphoma. Assay: immunoSEQ multiplex PCR; the TCRdb copy retains only in-frame clones and omits some. The sample yields approximately 57,000 clones, approximately 89% seen once. Specimen: peripheral blood mononuclear cells (PBMCs), collected before the second cycle of nivolumab. Receptor source: a human donor with classical Hodgkin lymphoma. Both conserved end residues are part of each CDR3. The D gene is left open where the match is weak. Size is stated for part of the rows, as once, few or many counts, or as a class when the clone is expanded.

j_call | clone_size | v_call | d_call | cdr3_nt | cdr3_aa
TRBJ1-2 | - | TRBV12-5 | - | TGTGCTAGTGGTTTTTCGGCGGGAGGCTACACCTTC | CASGFSAGGYTF
TRBJ2-7 | - | TRBV27 | TRBD1 | TGTGCCAGCAGTTTAAGGTCGGGGACAGGGTTCTACGAGCAGTACTTC | CASSLRSGTGFYEQYF
TRBJ2-5 | - | TRBV30 | TRBD2 | TGTGCCTGGAGTACACGGGGGGACGGAGAGACCCAGTACTTC | CAWSTRGDGETQYF
TRBJ2-7 | - | TRBV7-9 | TRBD2 | TGTGCCAGCAGCTCAGGACTAGCGGGAGGCGACGAGCAGTACTTC | CASSSGLAGGDEQYF
TRBJ2-2 | - | TRBV23-1 | - | TGCGCCAGCAGTCTAGCGGGCGGAGGGGGCCTCCTTACTAACACCGGGGAGCTGTTTTTT | CASSLAGGGGLLTNTGELFF
TRBJ1-2 | - | TRBV5-6 | - | TGTGCCAGCAGCTTGGGTACCGGGAGACATGGCTACACCTTC | CASSLGTGRHGYTF
TRBJ2-3 | - | TRBV27 | - | TGTGCCAGCAGCCAGCTGACCACCCTCAGCACAGATACGCAGTATTTT | CASSQLTTLSTDTQYF
TRBJ2-7 | - | TRBV7-2 | - | TGTGCCAGCACCTCCCGCGACGCCGCCTACGAGCAGTACTTC | CASTSRDAAYEQYF
TRBJ1-2 | - | TRBV7-2 | - | TGTGCCAGCAGCCCCCACAGGGCTGGCTACACCTTC | CASSPHRAGYTF
TRBJ1-5 | - | TRBV5-8 | - | TGTGCCAGCAGCTTAAGTCTTCAGCCCCAGCATTTT | CASSLSLQPQHF
TRBJ2-7 | - | TRBV6-1 | TRBD2 | TGTGCCAGCTCGACTAGCGGTCTAGCCTACGAGCAGTACTTC | CASSTSGLAYEQYF
TRBJ2-7 | - | TRBV7-9 | TRBD1 | TGTGCCAGCAGCCTCCCCCGGGACAGGGGCCCCAAATCCTACGAGCAGTACTTC | CASSLPRDRGPKSYEQYF
TRBJ2-5 | - | TRBV9 | TRBD2 | TGTGCCAGCAGCGGGGGACTAGCGGAAGAGACCCAGTACTTC | CASSGGLAEETQYF
TRBJ1-1 | - | TRBV19 | TRBD1 | TGTGCCAGTAGTATAGCGACAGGGATAAACACTGAAGCTTTCTTT | CASSIATGINTEAFF
TRBJ2-1 | - | TRBV14 | - | TGTGCCAGCAGCCACCCTCGGTTGAATGAGCAGTTCTTC | CASSHPRLNEQFF
TRBJ2-1 | once | TRBV2 | - | TGTGCCAGCAGTGGGGCTAGCGACTCCTCCTACAATGAGCAGTTCTTC | CASSGASDSSYNEQFF
TRBJ1-2 | - | TRBV2 | - | TGTGCCAGCAGTGAAGTGGGCTATGGCTACACCTTC | CASSEVGYGYTF
TRBJ2-5 | - | TRBV2 | TRBD2 | TGTGCCAGCACCCCATGGCGGCGGGGGGGCCCCGAGACCCAGTACTTC | CASTPWRRGGPETQYF
TRBJ2-2 | - | TRBV27 | - | TGTGCCAGCAGTTGGGATCCCCCCACCGGGGAGCTGTTTTTT | CASSWDPPTGELFF
TRBJ2-3 | - | TRBV9 | - | TGTGCCAGCAGCGCCCACAGGGGCACAGATACGCAGTATTTT | CASSAHRGTDTQYF
TRBJ2-7 | - | TRBV30 | TRBD2 | TGTGCCCGTACGACTAGCGGAGACTACGAGCAGTACTTC | CARTTSGDYEQYF
TRBJ2-7 | - | TRBV5-1 | - | TGCGCCAGCACTTGGGGGGCCAACTCCTACGAGCAGTACTTC | CASTWGANSYEQYF
TRBJ1-4 | - | TRBV4-3 | - | TGCGCCAGCAGCCAAGATAACGGGGAACAAAAACTGTTTTTT | CASSQDNGEQKLFF
TRBJ2-3 | - | TRBV4-2 | TRBD2 | TGTGCCAGCAGCCAAGGTAATGCGGGAGGCTCAGATACGCAGTATTTT | CASSQGNAGGSDTQYF
TRBJ2-3 | - | TRBV7-6 | - | TGTGCCAGCAGCTTAGCTAGCGGCCCCACAGATACGCAGTATTTT | CASSLASGPTDTQYF
TRBJ1-2 | - | TRBV10-3 | TRBD1 | TGTGCCATCAGTGAGTCCTCAGGGGGCGACGTTGGCTACACCTTC | CAISESSGGDVGYTF
TRBJ1-1 | - | TRBV5-6 | TRBD1 | TGTGCCAGCAGCTTGGTCCTAGGGGGCGCGGGGGCTTTCTTT | CASSLVLGGAGAFF